Listed below are T cell receptor beta chains from one sample, sequenced in a study of CXCR3-negative and CXCR3-positive naive CD8 T cells. TCRdb re-called the 5' RACE reads and gives one entry per CDR3 protein, without DNA. Its clone listing holds 75,000 to 100,000 distinct CDR3 sequences. Sequenced: naive CXCR3+ CD8+ T cells from blood. These receptors were collected from a human donor in good health. Some clones in this sample may be carry-over from other donors' samples. CDR3s include the opening cysteine and the closing phenylalanine or tryptophan. Each record gives: V gene, J gene, CDR3 protein.

V gene: TRBV7-6; J gene: TRBJ2-1; CDR3 protein: CASSLNGAANEQFF
V gene: TRBV7-2; J gene: TRBJ1-1; CDR3 protein: CASSFRPFDPAFF
V gene: TRBV6-2/TRBV6-3; J gene: TRBJ2-7; CDR3 protein: CASTEREGLDEQYF
V gene: TRBV10-3; J gene: TRBJ2-5; CDR3 protein: CATYGTSGEETQYF
V gene: TRBV14; J gene: TRBJ2-1; CDR3 protein: CASSQGTGGLNEQFF
V gene: TRBV7-8; J gene: TRBJ2-3; CDR3 protein: CASVQLPAALKDTQYF
V gene: TRBV12-3/TRBV12-4; J gene: TRBJ1-5; CDR3 protein: CASTLGGDQPQHF
V gene: TRBV15; J gene: TRBJ2-3; CDR3 protein: CATSRVGQRTDTQYF
V gene: TRBV7-9; J gene: TRBJ1-1; CDR3 protein: CASTLGSAPEAFF
V gene: TRBV27; J gene: TRBJ2-3; CDR3 protein: CASSGLPGQGSDTQYF
V gene: TRBV4-1; J gene: TRBJ2-2; CDR3 protein: CASTLTGAPNTGELFF
V gene: TRBV5-5; J gene: TRBJ2-3; CDR3 protein: CASSLVRRGDTQYF
V gene: TRBV29-1; J gene: TRBJ2-3; CDR3 protein: CSVTFTGGGAADTQYF
V gene: TRBV27; J gene: TRBJ2-7; CDR3 protein: CASRRTGAHEQYF
V gene: TRBV2; J gene: TRBJ2-1; CDR3 protein: CASTNVVAGAEQFF
V gene: TRBV10-2; J gene: TRBJ2-1; CDR3 protein: CASSSGLAVFF
V gene: TRBV5-6; J gene: TRBJ2-7; CDR3 protein: CASSMTARFFYEQYF
V gene: TRBV28; J gene: TRBJ2-7; CDR3 protein: CASSLHYEQYF
V gene: TRBV7-8; J gene: TRBJ2-2; CDR3 protein: CASTLGGVHTGELFF
V gene: TRBV12-3/TRBV12-4; J gene: TRBJ2-3; CDR3 protein: CASKKGGHRGTDTQYF
V gene: TRBV28; J gene: TRBJ2-5; CDR3 protein: CTSSHLRLAGGETQYF
V gene: TRBV12-3/TRBV12-4; J gene: TRBJ2-7; CDR3 protein: CASSERVQRLSYEQYF